This T cell receptor beta chain originates from a study of blood T cell repertoires in COVID-19. Trimming at V came to 5 bases and at J to 7 bases, leaving 7 bases not matched to a gene. The CDR3 has 14 residues. The germline CDR1 and CDR2 sequences are SEHNR and FQNEAQ (reference sequence). Using immunoSEQ multiplex PCR, the repertoire was profiled, and TCRdb retains in-frame clones only, with some absent. The sample contains approximately 60,000 clones, around 82% of which appear only once. The chain carries TRBV7-9 and TRBJ2-1; TRBD1 matches 8 bases. Sequenced material: peripheral blood. The receptor comes from a man in his sixties with COVID-19, enrolled during active disease. The CDR3 DNA reads as TGTGCCAGCAGCCCGAAGGGACAGGAGAATGAGCAGTTCTTC. It is translated as CASSPKGQENEQFF.